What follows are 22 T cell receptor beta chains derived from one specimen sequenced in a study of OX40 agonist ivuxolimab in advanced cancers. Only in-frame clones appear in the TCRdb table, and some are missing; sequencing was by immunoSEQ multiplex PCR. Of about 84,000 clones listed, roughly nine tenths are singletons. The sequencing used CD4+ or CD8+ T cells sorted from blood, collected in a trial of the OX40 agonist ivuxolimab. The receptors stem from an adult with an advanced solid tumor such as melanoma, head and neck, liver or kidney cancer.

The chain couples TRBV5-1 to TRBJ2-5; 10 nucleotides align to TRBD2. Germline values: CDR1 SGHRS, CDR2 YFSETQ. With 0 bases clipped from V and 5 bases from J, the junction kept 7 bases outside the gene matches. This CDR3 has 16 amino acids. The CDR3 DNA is TGCGCCAGCAGCTTGGATCCAGCGGGGGGGCCGGAGACCCAGTACTTC. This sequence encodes CASSLDPAGGPETQYF.

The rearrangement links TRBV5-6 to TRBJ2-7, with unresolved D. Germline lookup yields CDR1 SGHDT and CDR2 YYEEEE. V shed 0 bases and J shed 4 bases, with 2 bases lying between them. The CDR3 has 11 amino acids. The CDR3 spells CASSLGYEQYV. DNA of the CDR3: TGTGCCAGCAGCTTGGGGTACGAGCAGTACGTC.

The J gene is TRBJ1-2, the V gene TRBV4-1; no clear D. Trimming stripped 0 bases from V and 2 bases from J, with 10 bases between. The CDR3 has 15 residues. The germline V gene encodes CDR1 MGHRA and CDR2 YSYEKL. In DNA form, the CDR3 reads TGCGCCAGCAGCCAAGATCGACTCGGAAACTATGGCTACACCTTC. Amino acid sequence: CASSQDRLGNYGYTF.

The CDR3 loop is CASRGPETQYF. CDR3 sequence (DNA): TGTGCCAGCAGGGGTCCGGAGACCCAGTACTTC. The gene calls are TRBV6-5 and TRBJ2-5; D is unresolved. Germline V gene lookup returns CDR1 MNHEY and CDR2 SVGAGI. CDR3 size: 11 residues. V lost 6 bases, J lost 5 bases, and 7 bases lay in between.

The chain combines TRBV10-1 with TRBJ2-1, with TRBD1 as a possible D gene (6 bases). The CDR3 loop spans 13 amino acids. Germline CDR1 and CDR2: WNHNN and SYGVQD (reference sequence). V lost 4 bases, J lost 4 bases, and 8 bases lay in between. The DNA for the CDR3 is TGCGCCAGCAGTGGGACAGCTTACAATGAGCAGTTCTTC. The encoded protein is CASSGTAYNEQFF.

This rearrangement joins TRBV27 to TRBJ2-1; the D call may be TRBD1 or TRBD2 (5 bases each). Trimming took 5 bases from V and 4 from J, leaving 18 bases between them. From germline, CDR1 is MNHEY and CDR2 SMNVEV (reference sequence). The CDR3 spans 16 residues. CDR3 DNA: TGTGCCAGCAGTCCCAGTGGGGGATTTTCTTACAATGAGCAGTTCTTC. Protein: CASSPSGGFSYNEQFF.

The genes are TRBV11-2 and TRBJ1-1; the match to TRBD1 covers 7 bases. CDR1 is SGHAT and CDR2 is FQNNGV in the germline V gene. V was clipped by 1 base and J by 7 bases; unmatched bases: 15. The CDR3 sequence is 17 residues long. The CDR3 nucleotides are TGTGCCAGCAGCTTAGTATTGGGTACGACAGGGCGGGATGAAGCTTTCTTT. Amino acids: CASSLVLGTTGRDEAFF.

The CDR3 DNA is TGTGCCAGCAGACTTACAGGTGTAAACATTCAGTACTTC. It yields the protein CASRLTGVNIQYF. The V and J genes are TRBV6-1 and TRBJ2-4, with a weak D call TRBD1 (5 bases). CDR3 length: 13 residues. Looked up from germline, CDR1 is MNHNS and CDR2 is SASEGT. The ends were cut back, 6 bases at V and 6 bases at J, with 12 bases in the middle.

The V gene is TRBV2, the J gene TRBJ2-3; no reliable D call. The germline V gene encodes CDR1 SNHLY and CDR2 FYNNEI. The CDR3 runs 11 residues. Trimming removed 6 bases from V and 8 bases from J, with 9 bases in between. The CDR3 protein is CASRRFGTQYF. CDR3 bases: TGTGCCAGCAGGAGATTTGGTACGCAGTATTTT.

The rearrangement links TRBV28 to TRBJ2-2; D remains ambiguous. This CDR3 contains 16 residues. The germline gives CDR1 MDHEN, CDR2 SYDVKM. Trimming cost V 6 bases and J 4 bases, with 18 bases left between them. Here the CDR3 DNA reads TGTGCCAGCAGCTCCCCCCCCCGGCTGATCACCGGGGAGCTGTTTTTT. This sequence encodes CASSSPPRLITGELFF. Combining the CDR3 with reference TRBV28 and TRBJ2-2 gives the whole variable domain DVKVTQSSRYLVKRTGEKVFLECVQDMDHENMFWYRQDPGLGLRLIYFSYDVKMKEKGDIPEGYSVSREKKERFSLILESASTNQTSMYLCASSSPPRLITGELFFGEGSRLTVL.

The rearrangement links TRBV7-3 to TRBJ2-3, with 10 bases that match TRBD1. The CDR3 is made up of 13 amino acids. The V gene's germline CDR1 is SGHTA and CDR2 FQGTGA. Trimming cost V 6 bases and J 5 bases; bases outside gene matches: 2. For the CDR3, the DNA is TGTGCCAGCAGGTGGACAGGGGGAGATACGCAGTATTTT. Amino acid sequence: CASRWTGGDTQYF. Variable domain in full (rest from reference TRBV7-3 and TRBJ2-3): GAGVSQTPSNKVTEKGKYVELRCDPISGHTALYWYRQSLGQGPEFLIYFQGTGAADDSGLPNDRFFAVRPEGSVSTLKIQRTERGDSAVYLCASRWTGGDTQYFGPGTRLTVL.

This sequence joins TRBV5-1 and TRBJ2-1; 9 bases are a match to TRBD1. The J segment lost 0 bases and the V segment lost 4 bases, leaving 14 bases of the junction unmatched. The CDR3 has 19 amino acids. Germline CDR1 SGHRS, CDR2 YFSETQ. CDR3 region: CASSAVPGQGSGSYNEQFF. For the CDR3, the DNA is TGCGCCAGCAGCGCGGTCCCGGGACAGGGTTCGGGCTCCTACAATGAGCAGTTCTTC.

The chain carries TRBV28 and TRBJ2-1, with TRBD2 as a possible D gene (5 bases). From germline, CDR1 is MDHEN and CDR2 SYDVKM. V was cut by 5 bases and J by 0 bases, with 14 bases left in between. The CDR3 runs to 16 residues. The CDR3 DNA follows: TGTGCCAGCAGTGCCCGATTAGGGAGCTCCTACAATGAGCAGTTCTTC. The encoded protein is CASSARLGSSYNEQFF.

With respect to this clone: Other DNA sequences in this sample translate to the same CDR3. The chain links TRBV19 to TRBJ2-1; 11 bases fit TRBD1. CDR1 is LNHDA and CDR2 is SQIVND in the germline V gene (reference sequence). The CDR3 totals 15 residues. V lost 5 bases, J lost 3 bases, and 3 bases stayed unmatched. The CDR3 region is CASSLGTGGYNEQFF. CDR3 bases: TGTGCCAGTAGTTTAGGGACAGGGGGCTACAATGAGCAGTTCTTC.

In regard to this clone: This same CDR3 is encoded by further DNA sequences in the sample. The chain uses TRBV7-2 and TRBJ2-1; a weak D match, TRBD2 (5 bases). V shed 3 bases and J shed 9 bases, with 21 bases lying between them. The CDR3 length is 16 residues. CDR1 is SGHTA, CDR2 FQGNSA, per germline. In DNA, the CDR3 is TGTGCCAGCAGCTTGCTGTTAGCCCGGGGTCTCACTGAGCAGTTCTTC. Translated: CASSLLLARGLTEQFF.

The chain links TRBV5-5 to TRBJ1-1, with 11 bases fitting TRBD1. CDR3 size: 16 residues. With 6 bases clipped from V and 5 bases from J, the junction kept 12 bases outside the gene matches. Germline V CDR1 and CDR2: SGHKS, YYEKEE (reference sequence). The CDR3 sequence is CASTSPDRGRGTEAFF. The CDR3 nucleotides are TGTGCCAGCACCTCTCCGGACAGGGGGCGCGGGACTGAAGCTTTCTTT.

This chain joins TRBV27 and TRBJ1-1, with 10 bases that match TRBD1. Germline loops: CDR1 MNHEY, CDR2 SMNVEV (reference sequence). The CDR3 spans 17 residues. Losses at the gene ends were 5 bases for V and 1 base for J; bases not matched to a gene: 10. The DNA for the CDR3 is TGTGCCAGCAGTCCTCGGACAGGGGGTCACGGGAACACTGAAGCTTTCTTT. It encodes CASSPRTGGHGNTEAFF.

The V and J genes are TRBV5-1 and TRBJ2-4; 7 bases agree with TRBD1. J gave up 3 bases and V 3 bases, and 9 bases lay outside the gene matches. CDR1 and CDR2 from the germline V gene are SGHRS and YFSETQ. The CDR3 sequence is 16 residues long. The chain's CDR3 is CASSSGNRGNKNIQYF. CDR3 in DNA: TGCGCCAGCAGCTCGGGGAACAGGGGAAACAAAAACATTCAGTACTTC.

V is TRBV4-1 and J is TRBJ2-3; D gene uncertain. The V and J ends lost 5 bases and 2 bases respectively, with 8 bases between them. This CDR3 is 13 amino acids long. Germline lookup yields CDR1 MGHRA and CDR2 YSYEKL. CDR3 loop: CASSSGPTDTQYF. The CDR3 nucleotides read TGCGCCAGCAGCTCTGGGCCCACAGATACGCAGTATTTT.

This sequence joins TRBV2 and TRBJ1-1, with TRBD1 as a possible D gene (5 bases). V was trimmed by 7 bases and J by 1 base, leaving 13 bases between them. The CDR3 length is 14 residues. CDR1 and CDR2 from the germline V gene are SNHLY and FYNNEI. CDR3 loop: CASILTARNTEAFF. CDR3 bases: TGTGCCAGCATCCTGACAGCTAGGAACACTGAAGCTTTCTTT.

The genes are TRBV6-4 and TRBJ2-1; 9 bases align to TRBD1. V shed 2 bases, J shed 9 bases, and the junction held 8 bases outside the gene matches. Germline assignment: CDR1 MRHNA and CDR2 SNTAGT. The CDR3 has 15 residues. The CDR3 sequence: CASSDHPGQGPEQFF. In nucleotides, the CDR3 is TGTGCCAGCAGTGACCACCCGGGACAGGGACCTGAGCAGTTCTTC.

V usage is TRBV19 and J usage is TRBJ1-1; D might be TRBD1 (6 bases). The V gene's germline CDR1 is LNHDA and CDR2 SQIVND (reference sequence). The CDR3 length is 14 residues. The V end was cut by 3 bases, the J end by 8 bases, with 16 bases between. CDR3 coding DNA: TGTGCCAGTAGTATTCAGAGGTCGGGGGCGGAAGCTTTCTTT. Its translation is CASSIQRSGAEAFF.